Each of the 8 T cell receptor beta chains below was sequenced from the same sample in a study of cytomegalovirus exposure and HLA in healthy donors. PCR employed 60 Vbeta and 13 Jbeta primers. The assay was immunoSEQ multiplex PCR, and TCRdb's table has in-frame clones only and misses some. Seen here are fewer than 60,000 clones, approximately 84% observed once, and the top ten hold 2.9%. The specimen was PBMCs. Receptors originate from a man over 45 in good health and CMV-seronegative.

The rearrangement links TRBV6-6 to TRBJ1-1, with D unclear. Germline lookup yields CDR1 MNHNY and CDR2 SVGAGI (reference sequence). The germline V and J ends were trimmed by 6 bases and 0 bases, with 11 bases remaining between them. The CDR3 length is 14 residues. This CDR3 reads CASSPTLMNTEAFF. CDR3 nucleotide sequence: TGTGCCAGCAGCCCGACACTTATGAACACTGAAGCTTTCTTT.

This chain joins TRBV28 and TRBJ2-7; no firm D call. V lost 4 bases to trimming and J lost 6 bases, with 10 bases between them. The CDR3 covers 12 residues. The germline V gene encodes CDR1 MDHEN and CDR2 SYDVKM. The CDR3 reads CASSSPPGEQYF. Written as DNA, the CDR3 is TGTGCCAGCAGTTCACCCCCCGGCGAGCAGTACTTC. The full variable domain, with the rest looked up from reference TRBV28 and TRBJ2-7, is DVKVTQSSRYLVKRTGEKVFLECVQDMDHENMFWYRQDPGLGLRLIYFSYDVKMKEKGDIPEGYSVSREKKERFSLILESASTNQTSMYLCASSSPPGEQYFGPGTRLTVT.

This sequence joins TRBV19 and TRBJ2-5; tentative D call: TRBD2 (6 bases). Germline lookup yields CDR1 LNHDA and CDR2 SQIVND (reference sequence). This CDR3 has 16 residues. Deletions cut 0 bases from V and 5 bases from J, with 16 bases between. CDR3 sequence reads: CASSIDSGLNRETQYF. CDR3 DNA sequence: TGTGCCAGTAGTATAGATAGCGGCCTCAACAGGGAGACCCAGTACTTC.

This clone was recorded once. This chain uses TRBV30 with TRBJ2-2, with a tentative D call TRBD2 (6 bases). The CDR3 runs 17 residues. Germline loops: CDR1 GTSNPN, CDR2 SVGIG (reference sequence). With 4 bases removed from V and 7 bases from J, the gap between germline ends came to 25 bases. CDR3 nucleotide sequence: TGTGCCTGGATCCACTCACCCCCGGGACTGCGTTTCGGGGAGCTGTTTTTT. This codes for CAWIHSPPGLRFGELFF.

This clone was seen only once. CDR3 nucleotide sequence: TGTGCCAGCAGCGACCGGGACAAAAATGAGCAGTTCTTC. This sequence encodes CASSDRDKNEQFF. V usage is TRBV2 and J usage is TRBJ2-1, with TRBD1 as a possible D gene (6 bases). The CDR3 totals 13 residues. Germline assignment: CDR1 SNHLY and CDR2 FYNNEI. V lost 6 bases, J lost 7 bases, and 13 bases lay in between.

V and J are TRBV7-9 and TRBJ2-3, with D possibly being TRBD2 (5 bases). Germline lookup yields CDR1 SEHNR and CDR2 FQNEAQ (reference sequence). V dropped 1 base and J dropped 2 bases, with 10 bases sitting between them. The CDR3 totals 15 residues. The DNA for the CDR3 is TGTGCCAGCAGCTTAGTTACGGGGTACACAGATACGCAGTATTTT. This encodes CASSLVTGYTDTQYF.

For the CDR3, the DNA is TGTGCCAGCCTGGGACTGATGAACACTGAAGCTTTCTTT. Translation gives CASLGLMNTEAFF. V is TRBV19 and J is TRBJ1-1, with D perhaps matching TRBD1 (5 bases). There are 13 residues in the CDR3. Trimming removed 9 bases from V and 0 bases from J, with 11 bases in between. The germline V gene encodes CDR1 LNHDA and CDR2 SQIVND (reference sequence).

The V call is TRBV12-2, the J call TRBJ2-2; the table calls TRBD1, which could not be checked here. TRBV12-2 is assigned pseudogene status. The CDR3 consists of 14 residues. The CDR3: CASRKQGATGELFF. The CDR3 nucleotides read TGTGCAAGTCGCAAACAGGGGGCCACCGGGGAGCTGTTTTTT.